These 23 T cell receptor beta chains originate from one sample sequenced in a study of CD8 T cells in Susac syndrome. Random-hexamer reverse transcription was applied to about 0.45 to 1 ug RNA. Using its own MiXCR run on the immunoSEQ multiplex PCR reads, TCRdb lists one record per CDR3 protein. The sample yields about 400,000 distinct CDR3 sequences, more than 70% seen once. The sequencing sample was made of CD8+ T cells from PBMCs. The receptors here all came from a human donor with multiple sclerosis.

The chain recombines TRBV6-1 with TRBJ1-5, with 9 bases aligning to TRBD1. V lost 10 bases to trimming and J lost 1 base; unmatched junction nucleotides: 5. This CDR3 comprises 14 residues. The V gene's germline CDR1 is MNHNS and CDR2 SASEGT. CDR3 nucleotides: TGTGCCACCTATGGGACAGGGAGCAATCAGCCCCAGCATTTT. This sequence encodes CATYGTGSNQPQHF.

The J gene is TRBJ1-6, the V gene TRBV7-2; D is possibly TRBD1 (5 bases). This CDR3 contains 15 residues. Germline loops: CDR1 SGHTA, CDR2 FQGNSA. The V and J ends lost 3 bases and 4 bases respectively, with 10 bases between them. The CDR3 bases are TGTGCCAGCAGCTTGGGGGACGATTATAATTCACCCCTCCACTTT. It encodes CASSLGDDYNSPLHF.

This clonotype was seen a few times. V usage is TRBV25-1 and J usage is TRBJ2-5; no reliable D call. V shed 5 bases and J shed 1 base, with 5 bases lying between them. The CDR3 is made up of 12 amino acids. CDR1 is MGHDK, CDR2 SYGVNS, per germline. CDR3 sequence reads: CASSPIQETQYF. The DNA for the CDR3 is TGTGCCAGCAGTCCGATCCAAGAGACCCAGTACTTC.

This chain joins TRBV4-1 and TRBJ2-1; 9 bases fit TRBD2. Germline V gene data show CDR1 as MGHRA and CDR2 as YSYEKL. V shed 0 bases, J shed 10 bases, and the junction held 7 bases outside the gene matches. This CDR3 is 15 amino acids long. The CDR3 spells CASSQDSGGWGEQFF. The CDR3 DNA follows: TGCGCCAGCAGCCAAGATAGCGGGGGCTGGGGGGAGCAGTTCTTC.

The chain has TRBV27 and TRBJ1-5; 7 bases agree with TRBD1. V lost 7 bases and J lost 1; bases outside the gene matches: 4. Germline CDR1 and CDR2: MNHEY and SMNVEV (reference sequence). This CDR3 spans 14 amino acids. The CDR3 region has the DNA TGTGCCAGCAAGACAGGGTCAAGCAATCAGCCCCAGCATTTT. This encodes CASKTGSSNQPQHF.

The CDR3 protein is CSVVRRTGELFF. The DNA of the CDR3 is TGCAGCGTTGTCAGGAGGACCGGGGAGCTGTTTTTT. The chain carries TRBV29-1 and TRBJ2-2; possibly TRBD2 for D (5 bases). Per the germline V gene, CDR1 is SQVTM and CDR2 is ANQGSEA. This CDR3 region has 12 residues. V lost 4 bases to trimming and J lost 5 bases, with 8 bases between them.

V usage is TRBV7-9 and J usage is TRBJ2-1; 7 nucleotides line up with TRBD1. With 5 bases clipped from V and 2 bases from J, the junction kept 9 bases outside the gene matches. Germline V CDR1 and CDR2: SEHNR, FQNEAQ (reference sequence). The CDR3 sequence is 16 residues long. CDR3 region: CASSPDREGPYNEQFF. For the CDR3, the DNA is TGTGCCAGCAGCCCTGACAGGGAAGGGCCCTACAATGAGCAGTTCTTC.

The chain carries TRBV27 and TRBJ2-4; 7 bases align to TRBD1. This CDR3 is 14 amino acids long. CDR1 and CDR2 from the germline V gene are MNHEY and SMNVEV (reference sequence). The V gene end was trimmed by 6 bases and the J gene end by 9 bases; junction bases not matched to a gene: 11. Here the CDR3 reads CASSPGAEGAIQYF. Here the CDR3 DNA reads TGTGCCAGCAGCCCGGGTGCAGAGGGGGCCATTCAGTACTTC.

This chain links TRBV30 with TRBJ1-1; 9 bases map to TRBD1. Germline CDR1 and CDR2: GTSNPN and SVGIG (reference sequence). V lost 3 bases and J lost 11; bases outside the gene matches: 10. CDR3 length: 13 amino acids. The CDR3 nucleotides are TGTGCCTGGAGCGCCGGGACAGGGTTTACGGCTTTCTTT. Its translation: CAWSAGTGFTAFF.

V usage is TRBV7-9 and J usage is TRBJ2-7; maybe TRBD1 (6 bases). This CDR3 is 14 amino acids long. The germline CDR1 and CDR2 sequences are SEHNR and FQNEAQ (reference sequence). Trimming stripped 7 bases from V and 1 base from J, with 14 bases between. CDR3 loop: CASNHPGESYEQYF. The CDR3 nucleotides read TGTGCCAGCAACCACCCAGGGGAATCCTACGAGCAGTACTTC.

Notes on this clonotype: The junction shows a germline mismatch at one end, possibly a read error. The CDR3 DNA sequence: TGTGCCAACAGCCTCACAGATACGCAGTATTTT. This sequence encodes CANSLTDTQYF. The J gene is TRBJ2-3, the V gene TRBV13; D uncertain. The CDR3 has 11 amino acids. CDR1 and CDR2 from the germline V gene are PRHDT and FYEKMQ (reference sequence).

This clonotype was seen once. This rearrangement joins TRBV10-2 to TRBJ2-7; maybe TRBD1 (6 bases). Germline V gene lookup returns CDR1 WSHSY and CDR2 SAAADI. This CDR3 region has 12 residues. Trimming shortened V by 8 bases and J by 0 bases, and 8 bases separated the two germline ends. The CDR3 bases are TGCGCCAGCGAGGGGGACTCCTACGAGCAGTACTTC. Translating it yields CASEGDSYEQYF.

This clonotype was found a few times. The CDR3 protein is CASSGVAGGPDTQYF. As DNA, the CDR3 is TGTGCCAGCAGTGGGGTAGCGGGAGGGCCAGATACGCAGTATTTT. The chain joins TRBV6-1 to TRBJ2-3, with TRBD2 matching 11 bases. The germline V gene encodes CDR1 MNHNS and CDR2 SASEGT. The trim removed 4 bases at V and 4 bases at J, leaving 4 bases unmatched. The CDR3 loop spans 15 amino acids.

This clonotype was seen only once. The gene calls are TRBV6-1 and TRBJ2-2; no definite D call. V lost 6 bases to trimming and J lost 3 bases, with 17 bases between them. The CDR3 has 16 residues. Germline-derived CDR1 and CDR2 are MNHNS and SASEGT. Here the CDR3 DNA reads TGTGCCAGCAGGCCGCCGTCCTTAGTTGACACCGGGGAGCTGTTTTTT. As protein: CASRPPSLVDTGELFF.

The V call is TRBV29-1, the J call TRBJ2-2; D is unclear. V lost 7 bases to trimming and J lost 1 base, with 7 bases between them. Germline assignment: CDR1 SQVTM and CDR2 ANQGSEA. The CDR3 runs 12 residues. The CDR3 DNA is TGCAGCGCTCCAGGGAACACCGGGGAGCTGTTTTTT. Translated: CSAPGNTGELFF.

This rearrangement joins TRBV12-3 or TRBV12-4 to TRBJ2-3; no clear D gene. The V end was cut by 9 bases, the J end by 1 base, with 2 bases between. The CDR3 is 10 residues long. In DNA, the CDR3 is TGTGCCAGGGGCACAGATACGCAGTATTTT. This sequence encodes CARGTDTQYF.

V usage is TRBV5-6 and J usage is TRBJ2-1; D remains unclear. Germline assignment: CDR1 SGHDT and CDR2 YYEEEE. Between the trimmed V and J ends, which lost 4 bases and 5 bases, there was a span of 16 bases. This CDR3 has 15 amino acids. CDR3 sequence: CASSLVRVRHNEQFF. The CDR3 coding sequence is TGTGCCAGCAGCCTAGTACGGGTGAGACACAATGAGCAGTTCTTC.

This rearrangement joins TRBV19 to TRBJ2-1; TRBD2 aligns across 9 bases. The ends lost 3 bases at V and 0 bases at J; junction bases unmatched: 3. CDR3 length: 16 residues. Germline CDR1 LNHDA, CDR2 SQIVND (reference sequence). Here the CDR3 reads CASSMLAGSSYNEQFF. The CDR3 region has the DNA TGTGCCAGTAGTATGCTAGCGGGGAGCTCCTACAATGAGCAGTTCTTC. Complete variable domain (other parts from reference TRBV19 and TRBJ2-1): DGGITQSPKYLFRKEGQNVTLSCEQNLNHDAMYWYRQDPGQGLRLIYYSQIVNDFQKGDIAEGYSVSREKKESFPLTVTSAQKNPTAFYLCASSMLAGSSYNEQFFGPGTRLTVL.

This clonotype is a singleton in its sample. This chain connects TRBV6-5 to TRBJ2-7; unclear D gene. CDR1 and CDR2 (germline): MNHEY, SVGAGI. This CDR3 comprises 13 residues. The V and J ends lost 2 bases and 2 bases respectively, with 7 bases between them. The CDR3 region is CASSYVRAYEQYF. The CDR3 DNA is TGTGCCAGCAGTTACGTTCGCGCCTACGAGCAGTACTTC.

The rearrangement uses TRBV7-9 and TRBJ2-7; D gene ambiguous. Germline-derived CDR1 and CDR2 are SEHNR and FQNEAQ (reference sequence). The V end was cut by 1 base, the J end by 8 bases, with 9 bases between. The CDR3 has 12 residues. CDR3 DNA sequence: TGTGCCAGCAGCTTAGATCGGGTAAAGCAGTACTTC. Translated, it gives CASSLDRVKQYF.

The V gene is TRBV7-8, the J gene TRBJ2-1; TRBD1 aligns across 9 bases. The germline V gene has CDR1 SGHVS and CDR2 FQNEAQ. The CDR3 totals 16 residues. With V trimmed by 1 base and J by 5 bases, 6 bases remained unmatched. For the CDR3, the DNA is TGTGCCAGCAGCTTAGTGGACAGGGGATGGGACAATGAGCAGTTCTTC. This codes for CASSLVDRGWDNEQFF.

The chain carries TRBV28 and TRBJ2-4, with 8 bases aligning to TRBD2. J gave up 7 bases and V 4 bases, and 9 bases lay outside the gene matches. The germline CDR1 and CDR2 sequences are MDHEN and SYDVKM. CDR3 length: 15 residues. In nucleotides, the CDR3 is TGTGCCAGCAGTTCGACTAGCGCATTATACAACATTCAGTACTTC. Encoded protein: CASSSTSALYNIQYF.

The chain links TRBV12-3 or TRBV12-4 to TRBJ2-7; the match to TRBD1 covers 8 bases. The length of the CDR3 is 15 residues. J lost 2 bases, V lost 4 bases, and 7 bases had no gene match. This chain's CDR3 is CASSYGTGTTYEQYF. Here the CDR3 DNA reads TGTGCCAGCAGTTATGGGACAGGTACAACCTACGAGCAGTACTTC.